This T cell receptor beta chain derives from a study of PD-1 blockade in classical Hodgkin lymphoma. General study results and limits: What caused the repertoire differences, perhaps disease activity or prior therapy, remains undefined.

Only in-frame clones appear in the TCRdb table, and some are missing; sequencing was by immunoSEQ multiplex PCR. The sample lists 40,000 to 45,000 clones, 70% to 80% occurring once. Exposure to brentuximab vedotin varied, and each patient had relapsed following autologous stem cell transplantation. The table lists this clone with a count of one. The antigen remains unidentified. The source is a human donor with classical Hodgkin lymphoma. The sequenced sample was peripheral blood mononuclear cells (PBMCs), obtained at baseline.

The CDR3 here is CASNRDTNEKLFF. The DNA for the CDR3 is TGTGCCAGCAACCGGGACACTAATGAAAAACTGTTTTTT. The chain is built from TRBV6-6 and TRBJ1-4; possibly TRBD1 for D (5 bases). Germline-derived CDR1 and CDR2 are MNHNY and SVGAGI (reference sequence). V dropped 7 bases and J dropped 2 bases, with 8 bases sitting between them. This CDR3 is built from 13 residues.